This T cell receptor beta chain was obtained from a study of T-cell memory formation after mild COVID-19 (dated by TCRdb to about 2021). Broadly, across the study: TCR sequence clusters from the two donors were largely donor specific. T-cell clones expanding and contracting after mild COVID-19 in two donors were tracked by longitudinal TCRalpha and TCRbeta repertoire sequencing. The cohort comprised two young, previously healthy adult volunteers, one female and one male. Broader findings and caveats from the paper: The detection of some responding clones in pre-infection memory suggests that pre-existing cross-reactive memory T cells joined the SARS-CoV-2 response. The second-wave clones that peaked on day 37 were not confirmed to be SARS-CoV-2 specific. Contracting CD4+ clones were located mainly in the CM and EM memory subsets, whereas CD8+ clones were found to be enriched in EMRA. Only a couple of mild cases were covered by the study, and larger cohorts that include severe cases with pre-infection samples were considered necessary. From day 15 to 85, contracting clones showed balanced CD4/CD8 phenotypes, whereas a second wave of clones that expanded from day 15 to 37 leaned towards CD4+.

As concerns this clonotype: The clone's antigen remains unknown. Within one base of it there is no much larger clone, and no base qualities were kept.

The germline V gene sets CDR1 to MNHEY and CDR2 to SVGAGI. Measured from the cysteine to the phenylalanine, the CDR3 is 15 residues long. The kept DNA is CDR3 alone, 45 bases in frame from the first base. Trimming at the junction amounts to 0 bases on V and 6 bases on J, and the germline ends lie 12 bases apart. Sequenced using an Illumina NovaSeq 6000. Using 5'RACE with constant-segment primers, TCRalpha and TCRbeta cDNA libraries were constructed, with sample barcodes and unique molecular identifiers added in the process. RNA was extracted from every sample with Trizol reagent. Library amplification was performed in two PCR steps, and a second sample barcode and Illumina TruSeq adapters were introduced in the second step. Sequencing of libraries was performed on an Illumina NovaSeq with 2 x 150 bp paired-end reads. Under the source paper's analysis protocol: With migec v1.2.7, reads were demultiplexed and then collapsed into UMI-guided consensus sequences. Using mixcr v2.1.11, the UMI consensuses were aligned to TRA and TRB V and J templates and assembled into clonotypes. A clonotype was counted as expanded or contracted only when both edgeR and NoisET called the clonotype significant, with the noise models trained on biological replicates. For edgeR calls, the thresholds were a false discovery rate-adjusted p below 0.01 and a log2 fold-change of 1. As an exploratory analysis of dynamics, max-normalized trajectories of the 1000 most abundant clonotypes were examined by PCA with hierarchical clustering. Separately sequenced CD4+ and CD8+ repertoires were used to assign a CD4 or CD8 phenotype to each responding clone. TCRdb took the public reads, trimmed them with fastp at Q25, ran MiXCR for clone calling and kept in-frame beta chains. For every CDR3 protein sequence, its rows merge into one entry that carries the most common genes and DNA. The V and J calls and clone size come from TCRdb's table, not from the authors' own analysis. The sample data list a few hundred thousand distinct CDR3 sequences, and more than 20% of these were observed just once. Roughly 23% of the sample belongs to the ten largest clones.

Ficoll-Paque density gradient centrifugation was used to isolate PBMCs. This receptor was obtained from a man aged 18 to 29 who had mild COVID-19 (a few samples of this study predate the infection). The sample titles of this study are shuffled in the database, so cell type and time point are left out; the donor was told from shared clones. The source material was PBMCs or a T cell subset sorted from them (not recorded which). The chain was built from TRBV6-5 and TRBJ2-1; the best D guess is TRBD2, with 5 bases matching. The nucleotides are TGTGCCAGCAGTTACTCGGGAGCCAACCTCAATGAGCAGTTCTTC. Translated, this is CASSYSGANLNEQFF.